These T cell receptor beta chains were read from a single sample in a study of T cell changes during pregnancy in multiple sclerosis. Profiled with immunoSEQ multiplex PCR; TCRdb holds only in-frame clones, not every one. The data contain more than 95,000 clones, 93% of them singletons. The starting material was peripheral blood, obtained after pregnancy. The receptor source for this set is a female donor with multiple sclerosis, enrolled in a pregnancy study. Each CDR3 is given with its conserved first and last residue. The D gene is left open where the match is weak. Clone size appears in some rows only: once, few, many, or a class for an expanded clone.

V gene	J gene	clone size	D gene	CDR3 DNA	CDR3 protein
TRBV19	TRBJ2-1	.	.	TGTGCCAGTAGTCCAGGGGAGGGCAATGAGCAGTTCTTC	CASSPGEGNEQFF
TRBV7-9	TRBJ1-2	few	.	TGTGCCAGCAGCTTAGGCCCCTCATATAGATCGCGCTATGGCTACACCTTC	CASSLGPSYRSRYGYTF
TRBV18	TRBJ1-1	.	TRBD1	TGTGCCAGCTCACCACAAGGGACAGGCCCCGCTGAAGCTTTCTTT	CASSPQGTGPAEAFF
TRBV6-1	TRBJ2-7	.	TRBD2	TGTGCCAGCAGAGCTAGCGGGAGGCTGTACGAGCAGTACTTC	CASRASGRLYEQYF
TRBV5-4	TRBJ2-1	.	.	TGTGCCAGCAGCTTGGGGGCTCACGGGGGTTGGAATGAGCAGTTCTTC	CASSLGAHGGWNEQFF
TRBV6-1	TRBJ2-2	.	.	TGTGCCAGCAGCCTTCCCGGGGGAGGCACCGGGGAGCTGTTTTTT	CASSLPGGGTGELFF
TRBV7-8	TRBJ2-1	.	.	TGTGCCAGCAGCACCACAGGGCGTGAGCAGTTCTTC	CASSTTGREQFF
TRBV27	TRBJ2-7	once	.	TGTGCCAGCAGTTTAAAAGGCAGGACACCCTTTTTGTCCTACGAGCAGTACTTC	CASSLKGRTPFLSYEQYF
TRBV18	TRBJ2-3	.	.	TGTGCCAGCTCACCCCTGGTCGGTCAGGGGTGGACAGATACGCAGTATTTT	CASSPLVGQGWTDTQYF
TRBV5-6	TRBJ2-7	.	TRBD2	TGTGCCAGCAGCTTGGTGGGACTAGCCCCCGAGCAGTACTTC	CASSLVGLAPEQYF
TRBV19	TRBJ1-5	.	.	TGTGCCAGTAGTATAGACGCCTCATTGAAAGCGGAGCCCCAGCATTTT	CASSIDASLKAEPQHF
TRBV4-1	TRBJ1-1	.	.	TGCGCCAGCAGCCAAGGTTCCGGGACCCGGGGGGCAGAAGCTTTCTTT	CASSQGSGTRGAEAFF
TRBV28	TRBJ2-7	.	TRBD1	TGTGCCAGCAGGGACAGGGGTAGCTCCTACGAGCAGTACTTC	CASRDRGSSYEQYF
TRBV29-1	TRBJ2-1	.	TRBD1	TGCAGCGTTGTGCTCGGGACAGGGGTTTGGGACTACAATGAGCAGTTCTTC	CSVVLGTGVWDYNEQFF
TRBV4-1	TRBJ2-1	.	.	TGCGCCAGCAGCCAAGTCCGCGCGGCCGACAATGAGCAGTTCTTC	CASSQVRAADNEQFF
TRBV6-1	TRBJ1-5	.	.	TGTGCCAGCAGAGCCCCCGGGAACCGTAACCAGCCCCAGCATTTT	CASRAPGNRNQPQHF
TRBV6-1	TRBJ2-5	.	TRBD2	TGTGCCAGCAGTGAAGGCGGGGGGTGGAAGGGGGAGACCCAGTACTTC	CASSEGGGWKGETQYF
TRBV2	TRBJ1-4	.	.	TGTGCCAGCAGGCGGGGCGTTGATGAAAAACTGTTTTTT	CASRRGVDEKLFF
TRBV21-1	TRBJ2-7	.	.	TGTGCCAGCAGCGAGGGGGACAGGGAAGCCTACGAGCAGTACTTC	CASSEGDREAYEQYF
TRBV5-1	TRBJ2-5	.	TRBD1	TGCGCCAGCAGCTTAGGGACAGGATCGGAGACCCAGTACTTC	CASSLGTGSETQYF
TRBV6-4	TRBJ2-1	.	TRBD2	TGTGCCAGCAGTGACTCGCTAGCGGGTTACAATGAGCAGTTCTTC	CASSDSLAGYNEQFF
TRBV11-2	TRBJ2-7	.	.	TGTGCCAGCAGCTCGTGGGACAACTCCTACGAGCAGTACTTC	CASSSWDNSYEQYF
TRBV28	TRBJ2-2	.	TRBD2	TGTGCCAGCAGTTTAGGATTATTCGGGGCGGGAGAAGCCGGGGAGCTGTTTTTT	CASSLGLFGAGEAGELFF
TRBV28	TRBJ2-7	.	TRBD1	TGTGCCAGCAGTTTATGGGGACAGGGAGACTACGAGCAGTACTTC	CASSLWGQGDYEQYF
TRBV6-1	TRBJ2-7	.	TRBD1	TGTGCCAGCAGTCTGGACAGGGGGCCCTACGAGCAGTACTTC	CASSLDRGPYEQYF
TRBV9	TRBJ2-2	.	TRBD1	TGTGCCAGCAGCCCCCCCCGGACAGGGAACACCGGGGAGCTGTTTTTT	CASSPPRTGNTGELFF
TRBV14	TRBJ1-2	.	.	TGTGCCAGCAGCCAACTTCTGAACTATGGCTACACCTTC	CASSQLLNYGYTF
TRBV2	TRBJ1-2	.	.	TGTGCCAGCCAGATCCAAGCTAACTATGGCTACACCTTC	CASQIQANYGYTF
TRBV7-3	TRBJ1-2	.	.	TGTGCCAGCAGCTTTGGCACCAACTATGGCTACACCTTC	CASSFGTNYGYTF
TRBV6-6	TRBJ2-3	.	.	TGTGCCAGCAGCCAAGGAGCCCTGACTAGCACAGATACGCAGTATTTT	CASSQGALTSTDTQYF
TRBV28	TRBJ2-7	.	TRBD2	TGTGCCAGCAGTTCTATAGCGGGATTCTCCTACGAGCAGTACTTC	CASSSIAGFSYEQYF
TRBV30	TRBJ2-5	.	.	TGTGCCTGGAGAGGAGACAGGCAAGAGACCCAGTACTTC	CAWRGDRQETQYF
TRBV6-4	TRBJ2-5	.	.	TGTGCCAGCAGTGCTCCCGACAGTTATCAAGAGACCCAGTACTTC	CASSAPDSYQETQYF
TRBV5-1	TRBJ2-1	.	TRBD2	TGCGCCAGCAGCTTACTAGCGTTGGGGGACTACTACAATGAGCAGTTCTTC	CASSLLALGDYYNEQFF
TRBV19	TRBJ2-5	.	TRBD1	TGTGCCAGTAGTATTCTTGGGACAGGCCAAGAGACCCAGTACTTC	CASSILGTGQETQYF
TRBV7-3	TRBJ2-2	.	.	TGTGCCAGCAGCGCGCAGAGGACGAACACCGGGGAGCTGTTTTTT	CASSAQRTNTGELFF
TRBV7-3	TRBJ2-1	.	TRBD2	TGTGCCAGCAGCTTAAGTCTTCCCGCGGGAGGTGTAGGCAATGAGCAGTTCTTC	CASSLSLPAGGVGNEQFF
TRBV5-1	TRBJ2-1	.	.	TGCGCCAGCAGCTTGGAGGTGGGGCTAAGCTCCTACAATGAGCAGTTCTTC	CASSLEVGLSSYNEQFF
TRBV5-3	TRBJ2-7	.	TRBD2	TGTGCCAGAAGCTTGGGGCTAGCGGGAGATCTATACGAGCAGTACTTC	CARSLGLAGDLYEQYF
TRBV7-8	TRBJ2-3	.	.	TGTGCCAGCAGCTTAGGTCCCTCGAGCACAGATACGCAGTATTTT	CASSLGPSSTDTQYF
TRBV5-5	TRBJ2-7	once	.	TGTGCCAGCAGCTTGCGGGAGTACTCCTACGAGCAGTACTTC	CASSLREYSYEQYF
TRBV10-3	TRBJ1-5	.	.	TGTGCCATCAGTGAGTCCATATTGGGGCAGAAGGATCAGCCCCAGCATTTT	CAISESILGQKDQPQHF
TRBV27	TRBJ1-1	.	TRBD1	TGTGCCAGCAGTAGTTCCGGGACAGGGGTCCATCTAAGGGTCCTCGTAGGGAACACTGAAGCTTTCTTT	CASSSSGTGVHLRVLVGNTEAFF
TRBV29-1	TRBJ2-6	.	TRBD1	TGCAGCGTGAACACAGGGGTCGGGGCCAACGTCCTGACTTTC	CSVNTGVGANVLTF
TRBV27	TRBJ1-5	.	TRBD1	TGTGCCAGCAGTTCCGAGACAGGGGGGGCTCAGCCCCAGCATTTT	CASSSETGGAQPQHF
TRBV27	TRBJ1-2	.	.	TGTGCCAGCAGTTCTGGAGCAACGACCTATGGCTACACCTTC	CASSSGATTYGYTF
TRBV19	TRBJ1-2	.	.	TGTGCCAGTAGTATGGGCCCGATTGGCTACACCTTC	CASSMGPIGYTF
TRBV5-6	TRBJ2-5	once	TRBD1	TGTGCCAGCAGCTTGTCGACAGGGCGAGAGACCCAGTACTTC	CASSLSTGRETQYF
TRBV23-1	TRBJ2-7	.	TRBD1	TGCGCCAGCAGTCCCAAGGTCGGGACAGGGGACGACGAGCAGTACTTC	CASSPKVGTGDDEQYF
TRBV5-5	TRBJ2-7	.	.	TGTGCCAGCAGCTTAGGACAACCCCGGGACGAGCAGTACTTC	CASSLGQPRDEQYF
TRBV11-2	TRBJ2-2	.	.	TGTGCCAGCAGCTTCGCCCTCGGGGGGGAGCTGTTTTTT	CASSFALGGELFF
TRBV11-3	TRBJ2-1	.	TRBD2	TGTGCCAGCAGCTTATCGCCCGCGGGGGGGGAGCAGTTCTTC	CASSLSPAGGEQFF
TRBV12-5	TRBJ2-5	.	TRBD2	TGTGCTAGTGGTTCCTGGACTAGCGGGGAAGAGACCCAGTACTTC	CASGSWTSGEETQYF
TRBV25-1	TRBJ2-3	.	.	TGTGCCAGCCACCCCGCCGGAGGTAGCAGCACAGATACGCAGTATTTT	CASHPAGGSSTDTQYF
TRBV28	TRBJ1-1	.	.	TGTGCCAGCAGTGAAACAGGGTTTATGGGCACTGAAGCTTTCTTT	CASSETGFMGTEAFF
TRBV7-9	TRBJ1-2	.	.	TGTGCCAGCAGCCCCCGGGGAGGCCGTGGCGACTATGGCTACACCTTC	CASSPRGGRGDYGYTF
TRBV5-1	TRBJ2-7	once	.	TGCGCCAGCAGCTTGGCCCAGGGCTACGAGCAGTACTTC	CASSLAQGYEQYF